The next 19 T cell receptor beta chains were all read from a single sample in a study of blood T cell repertoires in COVID-19. Generated by immunoSEQ multiplex PCR, the TCRdb table keeps only in-frame clones and is missing some. The sample lists about 50,000 clones, more than 70% seen once, with 6.5% in the top ten. The sequenced sample consisted of peripheral blood. Receptor source: a man between 60 and 75 years old with acute or convalescent COVID-19.

The chain couples TRBV18 to TRBJ2-7; 7 nucleotides align to TRBD1. Germline V CDR1 and CDR2: KGHSH, LQKENI. The CDR3 has 14 residues. V lost 2 bases, J lost 3 bases, and 4 bases stayed unmatched. The chain's CDR3 is CASSPSRDSYEQYF. In DNA, the CDR3 is TGTGCCAGCTCACCATCTCGGGACAGCTACGAGCAGTACTTC.

The chain recombines TRBV28 with TRBJ1-6; D may be TRBD1 (5 bases). CDR3 length equals 15 residues. Germline CDR1 is MDHEN and CDR2 is SYDVKM. V was pared by 2 bases and J by 7 bases, with 12 bases between. CDR3 in DNA: TGTGCCAGCAGTTTAAGGGAGGGGCGGAATTCACCCCTCCACTTT. This translates into CASSLREGRNSPLHF.

V gene TRBV6-6 combines with J gene TRBJ1-6; D remains ambiguous. This CDR3 has 13 amino acids. The germline V gene has CDR1 MNHNY and CDR2 SVGAGI (reference sequence). V dropped 6 bases and J dropped 5 bases, with 8 bases sitting between them. The CDR3 region has the DNA TGTGCCAGCAGCAGCCAGGATAATTCACCCCTCCACTTT. Amino acids: CASSSQDNSPLHF.

The V and J genes are TRBV5-1 and TRBJ2-1; unclear D gene. Trimming shortened V by 0 bases and J by 3 bases, and 10 bases separated the two germline ends. The CDR3 totals 15 residues. Germline CDR1 is SGHRS and CDR2 is YFSETQ. DNA of the CDR3: TGCGCCAGCAGCTTGGGGTCCCCGCGCTACAATGAGCAGTTCTTC. Its translation: CASSLGSPRYNEQFF.

This chain joins TRBV10-3 and TRBJ1-5; D might be TRBD1 (6 bases). V shed 4 bases and J shed 2 bases, with 6 bases lying between them. Germline V gene sequence: CDR1 ENHRY, CDR2 SYGVKD. The CDR3 totals 13 residues. CDR3 sequence reads: CAISGQGNQPQHF. CDR3 nucleotide sequence: TGTGCCATCAGTGGACAGGGCAATCAGCCCCAGCATTTT.

The V gene is TRBV3-1 (or the pseudogene TRBV3-2), the J gene TRBJ2-7, with D possibly being TRBD2 (6 bases). The ends were cut back, 5 bases at V and 2 bases at J, with 10 bases in the middle. Germline CDR1 LGHDT, CDR2 YNNKEL (reference sequence). CDR3 length: 13 amino acids. The CDR3 here is CASSGDLTYEQYF. CDR3 bases: TGTGCCAGCAGCGGGGACTTAACCTACGAGCAGTACTTC.

The chain joins TRBV4-1 to TRBJ2-1, with 9 bases aligning to TRBD2. The CDR3 sequence is 17 residues long. Germline assignment: CDR1 MGHRA and CDR2 YSYEKL. V shed 0 bases and J 7 bases; nucleotides not matched to a gene: 10. The CDR3 coding sequence is TGCGCCAGCAGCCAAGATTCGGGCGGGAGGGCCCGTAATGAGCAGTTCTTC. Translating gives CASSQDSGGRARNEQFF.

This sequence joins TRBV18 and TRBJ1-2; 7 nucleotides align to TRBD1. The trim removed 3 bases at V and 2 bases at J, leaving 9 bases unmatched. The CDR3 sequence is 16 residues long. CDR1 is KGHSH, CDR2 LQKENI, per germline. CDR3 residues: CASSPWRDRDNYGYTF. CDR3 DNA sequence: TGTGCCAGCTCACCTTGGCGAGACAGGGACAACTATGGCTACACCTTC. Combining the CDR3 with reference TRBV18 and TRBJ1-2 gives the whole variable domain NAGVMQNPRHLVRRRGQEARLRCSPMKGHSHVYWYRQLPEEGLKFMVYLQKENIIDESGMPKERFSAEFPKEGPSILRIQQVVRGDSAAYFCASSPWRDRDNYGYTFGSGTRLTVV.

This rearrangement joins TRBV3-1 (or the pseudogene TRBV3-2) to TRBJ2-7, with 7 bases that match TRBD1. This CDR3 contains 13 residues. J was trimmed by 3 bases and V by 4 bases; bases with no gene match: 3. Germline V CDR1 and CDR2: LGHDT, YNNKEL (reference sequence). CDR3 in amino acids: CASSPGTVYEQYF. The CDR3 DNA is TGTGCCAGCAGCCCCGGGACAGTCTACGAGCAGTACTTC.

The chain joins TRBV10-2 to TRBJ2-3; 7 nucleotides agree with TRBD1. After removal of 4 bases from V and 5 bases from J, the junction contained 6 bases not matched to a gene. This CDR3 is 14 amino acids long. CDR1 is WSHSY, CDR2 SAAADI, per germline. In DNA form, the CDR3 reads TGCGCCAGCAGTGGAGAGGCAGGGGGAGATACGCAGTATTTT. Encoded protein: CASSGEAGGDTQYF.

The chain uses TRBV7-2 and TRBJ2-5; TRBD2 aligns across 10 bases. Germline lookup yields CDR1 SGHTA and CDR2 FQGNSA. The V segment lost 6 bases and the J segment 2 bases; nucleotides outside the gene matches: 9. The CDR3 contains 16 residues. The DNA of the CDR3 is TGTGCCAGCAGACCGGAGACTAGCGGGCGGCAAGAGACCCAGTACTTC. As protein: CASRPETSGRQETQYF.

V gene TRBV28 combines with J gene TRBJ2-7; 7 nucleotides match TRBD1. Germline-derived CDR1 and CDR2 are MDHEN and SYDVKM. CDR3 length: 16 amino acids. With V trimmed by 4 bases and J by 2 bases, 11 bases remained unmatched. The CDR3 loop reads CASSSHRDRNPYEQYF. CDR3 sequence (DNA): TGTGCCAGCAGTTCCCACCGGGACAGAAATCCCTACGAGCAGTACTTC. The entire variable domain, with the rest obtained from reference TRBV28 and TRBJ2-7, is as follows: DVKVTQSSRYLVKRTGEKVFLECVQDMDHENMFWYRQDPGLGLRLIYFSYDVKMKEKGDIPEGYSVSREKKERFSLILESASTNQTSMYLCASSSHRDRNPYEQYFGPGTRLTVT.

This clone was observed a single time. The chain couples TRBV28 to TRBJ2-3; 7 bases map to TRBD1. The CDR3 is made up of 16 amino acids. With V trimmed by 2 bases and J by 0 bases, 5 bases remained unmatched. Looked up from germline, CDR1 is MDHEN and CDR2 is SYDVKM. The CDR3 DNA follows: TGTGCCAGCAGTTTAGGACAGGACTCTAGCACAGATACGCAGTATTTT. Its translation: CASSLGQDSSTDTQYF.

This clone appeared once. The V call is TRBV2, the J call TRBJ1-1; the match to TRBD1 covers 7 bases. After removal of 6 bases from V and 0 bases from J, the junction contained 13 bases not matched to a gene. Germline CDR1 is SNHLY and CDR2 is FYNNEI. The CDR3 sequence is 17 residues long. The CDR3 DNA reads TGTGCCAGCAGCGAGACAGGGCACTTTACGATGAACACTGAAGCTTTCTTT. Amino acids: CASSETGHFTMNTEAFF.

This chain uses TRBV10-3 with TRBJ2-7; D unclear. The CDR3 has 15 amino acids. V lost 3 bases, J lost 1 base, and 13 bases lay in between. Germline-derived CDR1 and CDR2 are ENHRY and SYGVKD. The CDR3 loop is CAISEQPGMSYEQYF. Written as DNA, the CDR3 is TGTGCCATCAGTGAACAGCCCGGCATGTCCTACGAGCAGTACTTC.

V gene TRBV7-2 combines with J gene TRBJ2-1; weak D call: TRBD2 (5 bases). The germline V gene has CDR1 SGHTA and CDR2 FQGNSA. Trimming left V 0 bases short and J 6 bases short, with 12 bases between. The CDR3 covers 15 residues. The CDR3: CASSLAGSAGNEQFF. The CDR3 DNA reads as TGTGCCAGCAGCTTAGCGGGGAGTGCTGGCAATGAGCAGTTCTTC.

This chain uses TRBV15 with TRBJ2-3; 10 nucleotides align to TRBD2. The CDR3 is made up of 14 amino acids. V shed 6 bases, J shed 4 bases, and the junction held 4 bases outside the gene matches. The germline CDR1 and CDR2 sequences are LNHNV and YYDKDF (reference sequence). In nucleotides, the CDR3 is TGTGCCACCAGTAGCGGGAGGATCGCAGATACGCAGTATTTT. Translated: CATSSGRIADTQYF.

This chain connects TRBV27 to TRBJ2-7; 9 bases map to TRBD1. The CDR3 spans 14 residues. The ends lost 3 bases at V and 6 bases at J; junction bases unmatched: 6. Germline CDR1 reads MNHEY; CDR2 reads SMNVEV (reference sequence). The CDR3 sequence: CASSLGQGLREQYF. Written as DNA, the CDR3 is TGTGCCAGCAGTTTGGGACAGGGTTTACGCGAGCAGTACTTC.

This sequence joins TRBV4-1 and TRBJ2-1; D may be TRBD2 (6 bases). Germline V lookup: CDR1 MGHRA, CDR2 YSYEKL. The V end lost 4 bases, the J end lost 7 bases, and 20 bases lay between the germline ends. This CDR3 region has 16 residues. CDR3 region: CASSLSSGSKINEQFF. In nucleotides, the CDR3 is TGCGCCAGCAGCCTGTCGTCCGGGAGTAAGATAAATGAGCAGTTCTTC.